A selection of T cell receptor beta chains follows, all from one sample in a study of T-cell memory formation after mild COVID-19. TCRdb re-analysed the 5' RACE reads in MiXCR, keeping a single row per CDR3 protein. The sample shows hundreds of thousands of distinct CDR3 sequences, approximately 29% of them seen only once. Material for sequencing was PBMCs or a T cell subset sorted from them (not recorded which). All receptors come from an adult woman who had mild COVID-19 (a few samples of this study predate the infection). Cell type and time point are not known. CDR3s include the opening cysteine and the closing phenylalanine or tryptophan. Each record gives: CDR3 length, V gene, CDR3 protein.

CDR3 length: 17; V gene: TRBV7-3; CDR3 protein: CASSPGMGGGPYNEQFF
CDR3 length: 15; V gene: TRBV7-3; CDR3 protein: CASSPSGGAFYEQYF
CDR3 length: 17; V gene: TRBV6-2/TRBV6-3; CDR3 protein: CASSTPLAGGPGYEQYF
CDR3 length: 12; V gene: TRBV28; CDR3 protein: CASRTTVDEQYF
CDR3 length: 12; V gene: TRBV24-1; CDR3 protein: CATSRGNNEQFF
CDR3 length: 17; V gene: TRBV30; CDR3 protein: CAWSIPSRPRTYYEQYF
CDR3 length: 17; V gene: TRBV4-2; CDR3 protein: CASSQEKKGPLGYEQYF
CDR3 length: 15; V gene: TRBV5-1; CDR3 protein: CASSLDPLVGTEAFF
CDR3 length: 15; V gene: TRBV3-1; CDR3 protein: CASSQNSGAKNIQYF
CDR3 length: 16; V gene: TRBV10-3; CDR3 protein: CAISELDRGTTDTQYF
CDR3 length: 19; V gene: TRBV4-1; CDR3 protein: CASSHLLWAGSTAGTEAFF
CDR3 length: 15; V gene: TRBV4-2; CDR3 protein: CASSQDKSGTGELFF
CDR3 length: 14; V gene: TRBV9; CDR3 protein: CASSQTPGSYEQYF
CDR3 length: 15; V gene: TRBV12-3/TRBV12-4; CDR3 protein: CASSLPGQGIVGYTF
CDR3 length: 13; V gene: TRBV7-2; CDR3 protein: CASSSRRAYEQYF
CDR3 length: 13; V gene: TRBV20-1; CDR3 protein: CSAMLRPTYEQYF
CDR3 length: 12; V gene: TRBV29-1; CDR3 protein: CSVDLGNTEAFF
CDR3 length: 16; V gene: TRBV6-5; CDR3 protein: CASSPFGSGASYEQYF
CDR3 length: 14; V gene: TRBV7-9; CDR3 protein: CASSFRDQADTQYF
CDR3 length: 15; V gene: TRBV7-9; CDR3 protein: CASSSTGLDTGELFF
CDR3 length: 12; V gene: TRBV29-1; CDR3 protein: CSVDNQGYGYTF
CDR3 length: 15; V gene: TRBV7-2; CDR3 protein: CASSPPGGTNTEAFF
CDR3 length: 12; V gene: TRBV12-3/TRBV12-4; CDR3 protein: CASGMSYNEQFF
CDR3 length: 15; V gene: TRBV7-7; CDR3 protein: CASSLSGGQIDEQFF
CDR3 length: 13; V gene: TRBV24-1; CDR3 protein: CATSDLPGSEQFF
CDR3 length: 14; V gene: TRBV12-3/TRBV12-4; CDR3 protein: CASSSYSGPTLAFF
CDR3 length: 16; V gene: TRBV20-1; CDR3 protein: CSASKTSGRAYNEQFF
CDR3 length: 14; V gene: TRBV7-2; CDR3 protein: CASSPWGSTDTQYF